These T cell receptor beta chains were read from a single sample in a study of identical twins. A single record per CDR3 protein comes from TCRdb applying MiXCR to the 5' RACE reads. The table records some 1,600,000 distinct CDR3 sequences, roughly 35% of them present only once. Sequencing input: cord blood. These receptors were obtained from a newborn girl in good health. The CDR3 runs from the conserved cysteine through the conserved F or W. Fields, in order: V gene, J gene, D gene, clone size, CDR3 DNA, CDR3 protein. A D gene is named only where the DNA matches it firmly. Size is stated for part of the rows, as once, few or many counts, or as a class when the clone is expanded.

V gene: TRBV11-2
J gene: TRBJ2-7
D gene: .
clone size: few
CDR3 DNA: TGTGCCAGCAGACCCTATGCCGGGTCCAGCTCCTACGAGCAGTACTTC
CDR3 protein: CASRPYAGSSSYEQYF

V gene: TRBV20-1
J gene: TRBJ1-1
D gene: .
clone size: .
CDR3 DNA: TGCAGTCCTTCGCCTAACACTGAAGCTTTCTTT
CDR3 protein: CSPSPNTEAFF

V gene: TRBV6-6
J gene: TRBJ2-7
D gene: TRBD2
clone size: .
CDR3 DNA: TGTGCCAGCAGTTACCACCTAGCGGCCTCCTACGAGCAGTACTTC
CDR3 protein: CASSYHLAASYEQYF

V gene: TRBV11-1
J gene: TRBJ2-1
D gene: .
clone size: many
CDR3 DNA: TGTGCCAGCAGCTTAGAACTAGTTTACAATGAGCAGTTCTTC
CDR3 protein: CASSLELVYNEQFF

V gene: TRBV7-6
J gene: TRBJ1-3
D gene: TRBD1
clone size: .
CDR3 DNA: TGTGCCAGCAGCTTAGGGGCAGGGGGCTCTGGAAACACCATATATTTT
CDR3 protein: CASSLGAGGSGNTIYF

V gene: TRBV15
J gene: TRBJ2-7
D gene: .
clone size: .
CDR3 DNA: TGTGCCACCAGCAGAGCAGGGAGCTCCTACGAGCGGTACTTC
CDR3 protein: CATSRAGSSYERYF

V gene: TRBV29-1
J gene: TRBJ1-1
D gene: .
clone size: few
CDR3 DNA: TGCAGCGTTGAAGGTTCCCGGGGGGGGACTGAAGCTTTCTTT
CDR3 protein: CSVEGSRGGTEAFF

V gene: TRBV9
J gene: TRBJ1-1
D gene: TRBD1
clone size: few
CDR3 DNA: TGTGCCAGCGGCAACAGGGGAGGGAACACTGAAGCTTTCTTT
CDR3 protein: CASGNRGGNTEAFF

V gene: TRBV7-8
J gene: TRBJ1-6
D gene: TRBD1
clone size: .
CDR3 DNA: TGTGCCAGCAGCTTGGGACAGGATGGTTCACCCCTCCACTTT
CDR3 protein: CASSLGQDGSPLHF

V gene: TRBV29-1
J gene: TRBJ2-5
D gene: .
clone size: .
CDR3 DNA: TGCAGCGTTGAAACGAGCGTCGGTCAAGAGACCCGGTACTTC
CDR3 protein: CSVETSVGQETRYF

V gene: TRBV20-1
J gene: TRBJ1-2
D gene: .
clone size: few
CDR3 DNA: TGCAGTGCTAGTGACATTAACTATGGCTACACCTTC
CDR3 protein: CSASDINYGYTF

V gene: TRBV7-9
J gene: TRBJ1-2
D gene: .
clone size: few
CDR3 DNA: TGTGCCAGCAGCTTGAACGTCCGCGGGAGTGGGGATGGCTACACCTTC
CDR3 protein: CASSLNVRGSGDGYTF

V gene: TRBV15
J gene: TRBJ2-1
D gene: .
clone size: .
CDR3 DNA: TGTGCCACCAGCAGAGAGGGCAGGAGGAGTTACAATGAGCTGTTCTTC
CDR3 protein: CATSREGRRSYNELFF

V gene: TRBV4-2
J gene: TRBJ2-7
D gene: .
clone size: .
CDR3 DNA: TGTGCCAGCAGCCAAGACACCCCCTCCTACGAGCAGTACTTC
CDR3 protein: CASSQDTPSYEQYF

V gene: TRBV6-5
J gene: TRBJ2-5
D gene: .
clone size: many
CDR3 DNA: TGTGCCAGCAGGCCCAGTAGGTACCAAGAGACCCAGTACTTC
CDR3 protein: CASRPSRYQETQYF

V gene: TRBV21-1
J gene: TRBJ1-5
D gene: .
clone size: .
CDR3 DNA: TGTGCCAGCAGCAGTAAGACAGGGGGCGGCAATCAGCCCCAGCATTTT
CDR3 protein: CASSSKTGGGNQPQHF

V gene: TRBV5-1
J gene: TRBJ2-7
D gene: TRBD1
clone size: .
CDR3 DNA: TGCGCCAGCAGCTTGGGGGGACAGGTAGCATCCTACGAGCAGTACTTC
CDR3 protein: CASSLGGQVASYEQYF

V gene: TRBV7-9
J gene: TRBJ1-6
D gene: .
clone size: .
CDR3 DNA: TGTGCCAGCAGCTTGACCGGGACACCTTATAATTCACCCCTCCACTTT
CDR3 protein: CASSLTGTPYNSPLHF

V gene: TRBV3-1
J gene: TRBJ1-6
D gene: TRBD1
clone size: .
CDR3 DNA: TGTGCCAGCAGCCAAGATCTAAGAGGGGGCACCTATAATTCACCCCTCCACTTT
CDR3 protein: CASSQDLRGGTYNSPLHF

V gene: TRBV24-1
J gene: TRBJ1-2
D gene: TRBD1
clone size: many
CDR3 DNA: TGTGCCACCAGTGAGGGACAGGGTTATGGCTACACCTTC
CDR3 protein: CATSEGQGYGYTF

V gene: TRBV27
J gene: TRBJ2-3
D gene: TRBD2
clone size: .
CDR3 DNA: TGTGCCAGCAGCCGGACTAGCGGGGCTCTTTATACGCAGTATTTT
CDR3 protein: CASSRTSGALYTQYF

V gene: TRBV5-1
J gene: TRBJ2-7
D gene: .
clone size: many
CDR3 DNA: TGCGCCAGCAGCTTGGCGGGGATCATCTACGAGCAGTACTTC
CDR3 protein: CASSLAGIIYEQYF

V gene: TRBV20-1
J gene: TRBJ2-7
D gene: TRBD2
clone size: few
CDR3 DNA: TGCAGTGCTCCTAGCGGGAAACTCTACGAGCAGTACTTC
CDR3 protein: CSAPSGKLYEQYF

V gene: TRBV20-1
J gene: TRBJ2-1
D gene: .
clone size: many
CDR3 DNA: TGCAGTGCTAGAGATTTGGGGGGCTCCTACAATGAGCAGTTCTTC
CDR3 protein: CSARDLGGSYNEQFF

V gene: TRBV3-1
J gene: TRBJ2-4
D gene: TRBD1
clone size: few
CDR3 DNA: TGTGCCAGCAGCCAGGAAAGATCTTGGACAGGGAAAAACATTCAGTACTTC
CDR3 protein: CASSQERSWTGKNIQYF

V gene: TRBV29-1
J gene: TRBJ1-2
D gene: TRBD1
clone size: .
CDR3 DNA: TGCAGCGCACCCGGGACAGGGGGTTTCTATGGCTACACCTTC
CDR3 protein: CSAPGTGGFYGYTF

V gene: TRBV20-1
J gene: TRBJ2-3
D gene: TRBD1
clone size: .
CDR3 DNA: TGCAGTGCTACGGGACAGGGGGATACGCAGTATTTT
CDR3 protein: CSATGQGDTQYF

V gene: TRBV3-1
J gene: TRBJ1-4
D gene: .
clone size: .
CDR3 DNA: TGTGCCAGCAGCCAAGATGAAGGGGTAGAAAAACTGTTTTTT
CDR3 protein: CASSQDEGVEKLFF

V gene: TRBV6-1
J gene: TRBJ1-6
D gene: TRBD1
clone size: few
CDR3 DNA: TGTGCCAGCAGTGAAAGGGACAGGGGAAACCCTAATTCACCCCTCCACTTT
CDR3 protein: CASSERDRGNPNSPLHF

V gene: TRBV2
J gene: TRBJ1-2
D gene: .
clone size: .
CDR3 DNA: TGTGCCAGCAGTGAAGCGCGAAACATTAACTATGGCTACACCTTC
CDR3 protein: CASSEARNINYGYTF

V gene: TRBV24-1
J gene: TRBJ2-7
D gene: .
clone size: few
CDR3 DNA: TGTGCCACCAGGTGGTGGGGAAGTCTCTACGAGCAGTACTTC
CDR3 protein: CATRWWGSLYEQYF

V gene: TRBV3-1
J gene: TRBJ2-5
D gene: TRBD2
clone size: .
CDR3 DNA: TGTGCCAGCAGCTACTCTAGCGGGCCGCAAGAGACCCAGTACTTC
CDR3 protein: CASSYSSGPQETQYF

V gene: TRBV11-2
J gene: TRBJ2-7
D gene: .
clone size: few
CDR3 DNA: TGTGCCAGCAGCTTAGGAGACCGGAACGAGCAGTACTTC
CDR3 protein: CASSLGDRNEQYF

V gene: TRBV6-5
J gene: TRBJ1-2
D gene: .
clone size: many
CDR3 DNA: TGTGCCAGCAGTAAACTTTTCTATGGCTACACCTTC
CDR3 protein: CASSKLFYGYTF

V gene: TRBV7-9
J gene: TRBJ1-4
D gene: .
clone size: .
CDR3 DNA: TGTGCCAGCAGGTTACCCACTAATGAAAAACTGTTTTTT
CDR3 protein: CASRLPTNEKLFF

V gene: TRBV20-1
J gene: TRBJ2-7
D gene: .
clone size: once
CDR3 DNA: TGCAGTGCTAGTAAAGCCCTTGGGGGCGAGCAGTACTTC
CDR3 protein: CSASKALGGEQYF

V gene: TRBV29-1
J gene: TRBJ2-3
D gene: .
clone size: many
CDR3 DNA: TGCAGCGTTGAAGATGCGGATACGCAGTATTTT
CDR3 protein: CSVEDADTQYF

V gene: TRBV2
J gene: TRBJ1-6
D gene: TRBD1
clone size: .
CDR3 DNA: TGTGCCAGCAGGCCCCATGGGACAGGGGTAAGGAATTCACCCCTCCACTTT
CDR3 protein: CASRPHGTGVRNSPLHF

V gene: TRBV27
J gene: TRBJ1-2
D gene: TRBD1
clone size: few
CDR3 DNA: TGTGCCAGCAGTCTCCGGGACAGGTATCATGGCTACACCTTC
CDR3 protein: CASSLRDRYHGYTF

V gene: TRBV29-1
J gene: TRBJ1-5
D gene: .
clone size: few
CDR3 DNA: TGCAGCGTTGCCACAGGGAGAGGGCAGCCCCAGCATTTT
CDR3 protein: CSVATGRGQPQHF

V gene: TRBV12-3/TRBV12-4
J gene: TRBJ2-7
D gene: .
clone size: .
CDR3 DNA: TGTGCCAGCAGTTTCCCTCTCGCGGTAATCGGCAATGAGCAGTACTTC
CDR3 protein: CASSFPLAVIGNEQYF

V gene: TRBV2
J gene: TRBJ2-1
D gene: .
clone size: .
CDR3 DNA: TGTGCCAGCAGAGCCCCCAACAATGAGCAGTTCTTC
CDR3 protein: CASRAPNNEQFF

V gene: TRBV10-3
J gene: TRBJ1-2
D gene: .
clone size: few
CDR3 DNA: TGTGCCATCAGTGAGTCGACAGCCTGGGGGCAAGTGGACTATGGCTACACCTTC
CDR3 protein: CAISESTAWGQVDYGYTF

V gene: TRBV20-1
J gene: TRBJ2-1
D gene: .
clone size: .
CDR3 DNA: TGCAGTGCCGTTATATACGGCGGGTATGAGCAGTTCTTC
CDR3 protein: CSAVIYGGYEQFF

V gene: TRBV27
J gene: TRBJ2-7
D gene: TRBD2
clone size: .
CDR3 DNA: TGTGCCAGCACAACACGGAGCGGGAGTTTTAACGAGCAGTACTTC
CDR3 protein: CASTTRSGSFNEQYF

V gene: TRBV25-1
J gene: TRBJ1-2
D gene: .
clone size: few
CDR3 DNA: TGTGCCAGCAGTGAATCGCGGGCAGGGAACCTAGCTAACTATGGCTACACCTTC
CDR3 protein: CASSESRAGNLANYGYTF

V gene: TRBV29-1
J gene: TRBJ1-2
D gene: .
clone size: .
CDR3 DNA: TGCAGCGTTGAGGCGCAGGGCTACACCTTC
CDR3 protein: CSVEAQGYTF

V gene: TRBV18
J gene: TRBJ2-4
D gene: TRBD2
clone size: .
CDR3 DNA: TGTGCCAGCTCACCATTGCCGACTAGCGGTGTGGGCATTCAGTACTTC
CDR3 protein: CASSPLPTSGVGIQYF

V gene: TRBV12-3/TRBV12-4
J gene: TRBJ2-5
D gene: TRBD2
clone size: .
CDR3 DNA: TGTGCCAGCAGTCCCCTAGGACTAGTCGAGACCCAGTACTTC
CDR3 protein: CASSPLGLVETQYF

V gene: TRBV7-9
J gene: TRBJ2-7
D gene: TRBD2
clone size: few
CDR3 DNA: TGTGCCAGCAAAGCTATCTCTGCGGGAGGCTACGAGCAGTACTTC
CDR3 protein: CASKAISAGGYEQYF

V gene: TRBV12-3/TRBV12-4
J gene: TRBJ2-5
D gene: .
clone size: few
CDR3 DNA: TGTGCCAGCAGTTCCCTCCCGGGGTTACCCAAAGAGACCCAGTACTTC
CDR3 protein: CASSSLPGLPKETQYF

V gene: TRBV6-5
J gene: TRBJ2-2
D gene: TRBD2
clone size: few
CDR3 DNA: TGTGCCAGCAGTTATTCGTTCTATGTTAGCGGGGTTTCCTACACCGGGGAGCTGTTTTTT
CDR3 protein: CASSYSFYVSGVSYTGELFF

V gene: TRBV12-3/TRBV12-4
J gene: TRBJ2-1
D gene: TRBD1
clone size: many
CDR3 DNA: TGTGCCAGCAGCTTACCCGGGACAGGGAGGAATGAGCAGTTCTTC
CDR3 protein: CASSLPGTGRNEQFF

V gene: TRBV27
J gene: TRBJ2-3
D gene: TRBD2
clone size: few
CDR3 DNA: TGTGCCAGCAGTTTCCGAGGACTAGCCCTAGATACGCAGTATTTT
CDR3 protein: CASSFRGLALDTQYF

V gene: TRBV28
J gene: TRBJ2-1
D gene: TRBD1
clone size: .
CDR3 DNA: TGTGCCAGCAGTTGGGGACAGGGGGTGCAAGAGACCCAGTTCTTC
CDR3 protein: CASSWGQGVQETQFF

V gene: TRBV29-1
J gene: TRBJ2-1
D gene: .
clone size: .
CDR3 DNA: TGCAGCGTTGAACCTAGCATCAATGAGCAGTTCTTC
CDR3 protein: CSVEPSINEQFF